The next 29 T cell receptor beta chains were all read from a single sample in a study of OX40 agonist ivuxolimab in advanced cancers. TCRdb's copy holds only in-frame clones and misses some; the assay was immunoSEQ multiplex PCR. The sample records tens of thousands of clones, about four fifths being singletons. This material consisted of CD4+ or CD8+ T cells sorted from blood, taken in a trial of the OX40 agonist ivuxolimab. The source is an adult with an advanced solid tumor such as melanoma, head and neck, liver or kidney cancer.

This clone was counted once. This chain uses TRBV6-6 with TRBJ2-3; tentative D call: TRBD1 (6 bases). The germline V gene encodes CDR1 MNHNY and CDR2 SVGAGI (reference sequence). This CDR3 contains 15 residues. Trimming left V 9 bases short and J 4 bases short, with 20 bases between. CDR3 coding DNA: TGTGCCAGTAGGGGGACGGTCGTGGGCCCAGATACGCAGTATTTT. Translated, it gives CASRGTVVGPDTQYF.

V usage is TRBV19 and J usage is TRBJ2-2, with a tentative D call TRBD2 (5 bases). CDR1 is LNHDA and CDR2 is SQIVND in the germline V gene (reference sequence). The CDR3 is 14 amino acids. Between the trimmed V and J ends, which lost 10 bases and 5 bases, there was a span of 17 bases. CDR3 sequence (DNA): TGTGCCACCCGACCGGGCCCGGGGACCGGGGAGCTGTTTTTT. This sequence encodes CATRPGPGTGELFF. Full variable domain (outside the CDR3, taken from reference TRBV19 and TRBJ2-2): DGGITQSPKYLFRKEGQNVTLSCEQNLNHDAMYWYRQDPGQGLRLIYYSQIVNDFQKGDIAEGYSVSREKKESFPLTVTSAQKNPTAFYLCATRPGPGTGELFFGEGSRLTVL.

This clone was observed a few times. This chain links TRBV7-6 with TRBJ1-1; D not certain. Per the germline V gene, CDR1 is SGHVS and CDR2 is FNYEAQ. The germline V and J ends were trimmed by 0 bases and 6 bases, with 8 bases remaining between them. This CDR3 is 13 amino acids long. This CDR3 is CASSLAQSAEAFF. The CDR3 DNA reads TGTGCCAGCAGCTTAGCGCAATCGGCTGAAGCTTTCTTT.

This chain joins TRBV4-2 and TRBJ2-7; D gene unclear. CDR1 is LGHNA and CDR2 is YNFKEQ in the germline V gene. V gave up 0 bases and J gave up 6 bases, with 9 bases separating them. The CDR3 consists of 13 residues. As DNA, the CDR3 is TGTGCCAGCAGCCAAGAAGTCGGTGGCGAGCAGTACTTC. This gives the protein CASSQEVGGEQYF.

This chain joins TRBV5-4 and TRBJ1-2; 12 bases are a match to TRBD1. Germline CDR1 is SGHNT and CDR2 is YYREEE (reference sequence). V trimming: 4 bases; J trimming: 4 bases; junction bases outside the gene matches: 5. The CDR3 sequence is 15 residues long. The CDR3 spells CASSLGTGGAYGYTF. CDR3 coding DNA: TGTGCCAGCAGCCTAGGGACAGGGGGCGCCTATGGCTACACCTTC.

V is TRBV7-9 and J is TRBJ2-7; 14 nucleotides agree with TRBD2. The germline V gene has CDR1 SEHNR and CDR2 FQNEAQ (reference sequence). This CDR3 spans 16 amino acids. J was trimmed by 7 bases and V by 2 bases; bases with no gene match: 7. CDR3 amino acids: CASSLSQGLAGEEQYF. CDR3 DNA sequence: TGTGCCAGCAGCTTAAGCCAGGGACTAGCGGGAGAAGAGCAGTACTTC.

The J gene is TRBJ1-3, the V gene TRBV5-1; unclear D gene. Germline CDR1 is SGHRS and CDR2 is YFSETQ. V was pared by 0 bases and J by 1 base, with 8 bases between. The CDR3 is 15 amino acids. The CDR3 sequence is CASSLEQLSGNTIYF. For the CDR3, the DNA is TGCGCCAGCAGCTTGGAACAGCTTTCTGGAAACACCATATATTTT.

V and J are TRBV20-1 and TRBJ2-1, with TRBD2 matching 7 bases. CDR3 length: 11 residues. V was pared by 1 base and J by 9 bases, with 0 bases of the junction left unmatched. Germline CDR1 is DFQATT and CDR2 is SNEGSKA (reference sequence). DNA of the CDR3: TGCAGTGCTAGAGGGGGGGGTGAGCAGTTCTTC. Translation gives CSARGGGEQFF.

The chain couples TRBV12-1 to TRBJ2-7. TRBV12-1 corresponds to a pseudogene. The CDR3 sequence is 14 residues long. The CDR3 is CASSGGQDDYEQYV. DNA for the CDR3: TGTGCCAGCAGCGGGGGGCAGGATGATTACGAGCAGTACGTC.

The chain joins TRBV28 to TRBJ2-1; 8 bases are shared with TRBD2. V lost 4 bases to trimming and J lost 7 bases; unmatched junction nucleotides: 9. The CDR3 runs to 15 residues. Germline assignment: CDR1 MDHEN and CDR2 SYDVKM. The CDR3: CASSWGLDSFNEQFF. The CDR3 DNA reads TGTGCCAGCAGTTGGGGACTAGATTCTTTTAATGAGCAGTTCTTC. Looking up the rest from reference TRBV28 and TRBJ2-1 gives the full variable domain: DVKVTQSSRYLVKRTGEKVFLECVQDMDHENMFWYRQDPGLGLRLIYFSYDVKMKEKGDIPEGYSVSREKKERFSLILESASTNQTSMYLCASSWGLDSFNEQFFGPGTRLTVL.

V and J are TRBV28 and TRBJ1-2; 10 bases align to TRBD1. The CDR3 covers 14 residues. V was pared by 6 bases and J by 4 bases, with 5 bases of the junction left unmatched. From germline, CDR1 is MDHEN and CDR2 SYDVKM. CDR3 sequence reads: CASRWTGGPYGYTF. The CDR3 region has the DNA TGTGCCAGCAGATGGACAGGGGGACCCTATGGCTACACCTTC.

This chain uses TRBV6-5 with TRBJ1-1; D gene unclear. Germline CDR1 MNHEY, CDR2 SVGAGI. Trimming removed 6 bases at V and 5 bases at J, with 13 bases between. The length of the CDR3 is 13 residues. CDR3 amino acids: CASSTLRGTEAFF. As DNA, the CDR3 is TGTGCCAGCAGCACGCTACGAGGGACTGAAGCTTTCTTT.

This clone was counted a single time. The chain couples TRBV29-1 to TRBJ1-2; 10 bases align to TRBD1. This CDR3 spans 14 amino acids. CDR1 and CDR2 (germline): SQVTM, ANQGSEA. V lost 5 bases to trimming and J lost 6 bases; unmatched junction nucleotides: 9. CDR3 in DNA: TGCAGCGTTCCGGGACAGGGGCCTCGCGATGGCTACACCTTC. Protein: CSVPGQGPRDGYTF.

The chain is built from TRBV11-2 and TRBJ2-5, with TRBD1 matching over 12 bases. The germline V gene has CDR1 SGHAT and CDR2 FQNNGV. CDR3 length: 15 residues. J was trimmed by 5 bases and V by 5 bases; bases with no gene match: 6. DNA of the CDR3: TGTGCCAGCAGCCAAGGGACAGGGGGCGCGGAGACCCAGTACTTC. As protein: CASSQGTGGAETQYF. Full variable domain (remainder filled in from reference TRBV11-2 and TRBJ2-5): EAGVAQSPRYKIIEKRQSVAFWCNPISGHATLYWYQQILGQGPKLLIQFQNNGVVDDSQLPKDRFSAERLKGVDSTLKIQPAKLEDSAVYLCASSQGTGGAETQYFGPGTRLLVL.

A note on this clone: Mismatch with germline at one junction end may stem from a read error. The chain recombines TRBV5-1 with TRBJ2-5; D is uncertain. There are 13 residues in the CDR3. Germline values: CDR1 SGHRS, CDR2 YFSETQ. CDR3 coding DNA: TGTGCCAGCAGCTTGGGTAGTAAAGAGACCCAGTACTTC. Its translation: CASSLGSKETQYF.

The genes are TRBV27 and TRBJ2-7; no clear D gene. The CDR3 is 14 residues long. V was pared by 4 bases and J by 3 bases, with 13 bases between. CDR1 is MNHEY, CDR2 SMNVEV, per germline (reference sequence). CDR3 amino acids: CASSWGKNNYEQYF. DNA of the CDR3: TGTGCCAGCAGTTGGGGTAAAAACAACTACGAGCAGTACTTC.

The chain uses TRBV5-4 and TRBJ2-5, with TRBD1 matching over 8 bases. Trimming cost V 7 bases and J 1 base; bases outside gene matches: 6. Germline assignment: CDR1 SGHNT and CDR2 YYREEE (reference sequence). The CDR3 covers 14 residues. For the CDR3, the DNA is TGTGCCAGCGTACGAGACAGGGGCCAAGAGACCCAGTACTTC. Translated: CASVRDRGQETQYF.

This clone turned up a few times. The same CDR3 arises from other DNA sequences in this sample as well. The chain employs TRBV9 and TRBJ2-2; the D is unclear. This CDR3 is 13 amino acids long. V was trimmed by 0 bases and J by 4 bases, leaving 4 bases between them. Germline-derived CDR1 and CDR2 are SGDLS and YYNGEE. The CDR3 region has the DNA TGTGCCAGCAGCGTAGAGGGCACCGGGGAGCTGTTTTTT. Residues: CASSVEGTGELFF. Variable domain in full (rest from reference TRBV9 and TRBJ2-2): DSGVTQTPKHLITATGQRVTLRCSPRSGDLSVYWYQQSLDQGLQFLIQYYNGEERAKGNILERFSAQQFPDLHSELNLSSLELGDSALYFCASSVEGTGELFFGEGSRLTVL.

The J gene is TRBJ2-5, the V gene TRBV9; 10 bases align to TRBD2. Germline loops: CDR1 SGDLS, CDR2 YYNGEE. Unmatched junction bases numbered 7, after V lost 0 bases and J lost 5 bases. The CDR3 length is 16 residues. The CDR3 DNA sequence: TGTGCCAGCAGCGTAGGGCCTAGCGGGGGCGCGGAGACCCAGTACTTC. This translates into CASSVGPSGGAETQYF.

The sample holds one count of this clone. One end of the junction varies from germline; a read error may be responsible. The V and J genes are TRBV4-1 and TRBJ1-4, with TRBD1 identical over 7 bases. This CDR3 has 16 residues. CDR1 is MGHRA, CDR2 YSYEKL, per germline. The CDR3 DNA is TGCGCCAGCAGTCAAGAGTCAGGGGCAGGGGGTGAAAAACTGTTTTTT. Residues: CASSQESGAGGEKLFF.

This chain links TRBV5-6 with TRBJ2-7; D is unclear. The V gene's germline CDR1 is SGHDT and CDR2 YYEEEE. The V and J ends lost 3 bases and 3 bases respectively, with 10 bases between them. The CDR3 runs to 13 residues. In nucleotides, the CDR3 is TGTGCCAGCAGCTCAAATCTGGGCTACGAGCAGTACGTC. Amino acids: CASSSNLGYEQYV.

The DNA for the CDR3 is TGCGCCAGCAGCTTGGAAGGGGGCGAGCAGTACTTC. Its translation is CASSLEGGEQYF. The chain employs TRBV5-1 and TRBJ2-7; weak D call: TRBD1 (6 bases). The germline V gene encodes CDR1 SGHRS and CDR2 YFSETQ. Trimming left V 0 bases short and J 6 bases short, with 7 bases between. The CDR3 is made up of 12 amino acids.

The chain joins TRBV7-2 to TRBJ2-7; 7 positions match TRBD1. The V gene's germline CDR1 is SGHTA and CDR2 FQGNSA. The J segment lost 0 bases and the V segment lost 3 bases, leaving 8 bases of the junction unmatched. The CDR3 is 16 residues long. The chain's CDR3 is CASSFSPGQSSYEQYF. The CDR3 DNA is TGTGCCAGCAGCTTTTCTCCGGGACAGAGCTCCTACGAGCAGTACTTC.

V is TRBV7-9 and J is TRBJ1-1; weak D call: TRBD1 (6 bases). Germline V gene data show CDR1 as SEHNR and CDR2 as FQNEAQ (reference sequence). Trimming cost V 4 bases and J 6 bases, with 15 bases left between them. The CDR3 sequence is 14 residues long. This CDR3 is CASSSITGSAEAFF. The CDR3 DNA reads TGTGCCAGCAGCTCCATAACAGGGAGCGCTGAAGCTTTCTTT.

The DNA of the CDR3 is TGCGCCAGCAGCCAGGACAGGGGGTACCAAGAGACCCAGTACTTC. Its protein product is CASSQDRGYQETQYF. This chain joins TRBV5-1 and TRBJ2-5; 10 bases are a match to TRBD1. The trim removed 4 bases at V and 0 bases at J, leaving 3 bases unmatched. Germline CDR1 is SGHRS and CDR2 is YFSETQ. The CDR3 length is 15 residues.

Notes on this clone: A read error may explain this, as a much larger clone is one base away. CDR3 loop: CASSLAGGTYEQYF. CDR3 DNA: TGTGCCAGCAGTTTAGCGGGAGGGACCTACGAGCAGTACTTC. The V gene is TRBV28, the J gene TRBJ2-7; 9 positions agree with TRBD2. V was clipped by 2 bases and J by 2 bases; unmatched bases: 1. Germline-derived CDR1 and CDR2 are MDHEN and SYDVKM. The length of the CDR3 is 14 residues.

The chain combines TRBV4-1 with TRBJ1-3; a weak D match, TRBD1 (5 bases). The CDR3 covers 17 residues. Germline assignment: CDR1 MGHRA and CDR2 YSYEKL. The V and J ends lost 0 bases and 1 base respectively, with 13 bases between them. The CDR3 is CASSQDFWGSSGNTIYF. CDR3 bases: TGCGCCAGCAGCCAAGATTTTTGGGGGAGTTCTGGAAACACCATATATTTT.

The rearrangement uses TRBV13 and TRBJ2-3, with 10 positions matching TRBD2. The ends lost 4 bases at V and 2 bases at J; junction bases unmatched: 9. This CDR3 spans 17 amino acids. Germline lookup yields CDR1 PRHDT and CDR2 FYEKMQ (reference sequence). CDR3 coding DNA: TGTGCCAGCAGCTCGCGTCGCGGGACTAGCGTCACAGATACGCAGTATTTT. Translating gives CASSSRRGTSVTDTQYF.

This clone was picked up one time. The chain carries TRBV7-9 and TRBJ2-1; D may be TRBD2 (5 bases). This CDR3 region has 13 residues. V dropped 5 bases and J dropped 4 bases, with 9 bases sitting between them. CDR1 and CDR2 from the germline V gene are SEHNR and FQNEAQ (reference sequence). As DNA, the CDR3 is TGTGCCAGCAGCCCTGCGGGTTACAATGAGCAGTTCTTC. The encoded protein is CASSPAGYNEQFF.